This TCR beta chain was identified in a study of T cell responses to AZD1222 COVID-19 vaccine. Whole-study findings and limits: Spike-specific TCR repertoires showed rising breadth and depth after two AZD1222 doses.

Germline V CDR1 and CDR2: SEHNR, FQNEAQ (reference sequence). This CDR3 region has 13 residues. Deletions cut 6 bases from V and 2 bases from J, with 10 bases between. Concerning this clone: Its antigen is unknown.

Only in-frame clones appear in the TCRdb table, and some are missing; sequencing was by immunoSEQ multiplex PCR. The sample contains about 140,000 clones, around 91% of which appear only once. The sample was peripheral blood, taken on day 0 of AZD1222 vaccination. The genes are TRBV7-9 and TRBJ1-2; D unclear. The TCR comes from an adult in good health. CDR3 residues: CASRSPGNYGYTF. CDR3 nucleotides: TGTGCCAGCAGGTCTCCGGGAAACTATGGCTACACCTTC.